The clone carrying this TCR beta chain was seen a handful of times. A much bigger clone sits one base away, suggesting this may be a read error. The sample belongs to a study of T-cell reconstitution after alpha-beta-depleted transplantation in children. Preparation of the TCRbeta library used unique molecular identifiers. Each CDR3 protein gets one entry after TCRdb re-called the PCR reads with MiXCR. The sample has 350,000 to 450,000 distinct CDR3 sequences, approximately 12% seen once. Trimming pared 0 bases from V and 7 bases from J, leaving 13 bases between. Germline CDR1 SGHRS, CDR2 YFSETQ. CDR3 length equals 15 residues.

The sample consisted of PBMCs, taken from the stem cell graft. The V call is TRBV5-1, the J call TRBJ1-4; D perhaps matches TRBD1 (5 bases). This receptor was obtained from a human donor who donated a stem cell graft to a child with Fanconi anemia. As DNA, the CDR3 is TGCGCCAGCAGCTTGGAAGCGGGACCTAGTGAAAAACTGTTTTTT. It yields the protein CASSLEAGPSEKLFF.